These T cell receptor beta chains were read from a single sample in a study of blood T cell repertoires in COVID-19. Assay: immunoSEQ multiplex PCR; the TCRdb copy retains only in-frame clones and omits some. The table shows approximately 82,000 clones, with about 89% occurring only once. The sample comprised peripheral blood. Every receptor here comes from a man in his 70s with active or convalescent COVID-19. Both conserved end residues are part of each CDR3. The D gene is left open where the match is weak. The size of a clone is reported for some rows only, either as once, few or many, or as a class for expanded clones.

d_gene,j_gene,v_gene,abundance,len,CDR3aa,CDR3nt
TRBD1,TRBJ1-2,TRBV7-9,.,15,CASSPGQGDLGGYTF,TGTGCCAGCAGCCCGGGACAGGGGGACCTAGGAGGCTACACCTTC
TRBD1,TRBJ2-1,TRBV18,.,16,CASSPPGQGAYNEQFF,TGTGCCAGCTCACCCCCGGGACAGGGGGCGTACAATGAGCAGTTCTTC
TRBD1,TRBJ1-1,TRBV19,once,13,CASSGTANTEAFF,TGTGCCAGTAGTGGGACAGCGAACACTGAAGCTTTCTTT
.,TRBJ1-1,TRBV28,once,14,CASSPQGSQAEAFF,TGTGCCAGCAGTCCTCAGGGGTCCCAGGCTGAAGCTTTCTTT
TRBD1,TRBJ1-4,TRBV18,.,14,CASSAGQDREKLFF,TGTGCCAGCTCAGCGGGACAGGACAGGGAAAAACTGTTTTTT
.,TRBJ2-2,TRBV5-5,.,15,CASSLVEQGNGELFF,TGTGCCAGCAGCTTGGTCGAACAGGGTAACGGGGAGCTGTTTTTT
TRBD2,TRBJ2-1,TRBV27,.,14,CASSLGLAGESEFF,TGTGCCAGCAGTTTAGGACTAGCGGGAGAATCGGAGTTCTTC
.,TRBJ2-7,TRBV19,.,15,CASSMVAQVFYEQYF,TGTGCCAGTAGTATGGTCGCGCAGGTGTTCTACGAGCAGTACTTC
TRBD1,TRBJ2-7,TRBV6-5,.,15,CASSYRDRGSYEQYF,TGTGCCAGCAGTTACAGAGACAGGGGATCCTACGAGCAGTACTTC
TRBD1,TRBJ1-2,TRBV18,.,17,CASSPPGQGAKIHGYTF,TGTGCCAGCTCACCACCGGGACAGGGGGCGAAAATCCATGGCTACACCTTC
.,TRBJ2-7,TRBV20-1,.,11,CSARGLAEQYF,TGCAGTGCTAGAGGGCTAGCGGAGCAGTACTTC
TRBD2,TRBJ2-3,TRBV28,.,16,CASSFGSGRGADTQYF,TGTGCCAGCAGTTTCGGAAGCGGGAGGGGCGCAGATACGCAGTATTTT
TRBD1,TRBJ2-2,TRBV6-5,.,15,CASSTTRGQTGELFF,TGTGCCAGCAGTACAACCAGGGGGCAAACCGGGGAGCTGTTTTTT
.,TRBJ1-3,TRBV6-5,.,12,CAAHRAGNTIYF,TGTGCCGCCCACAGGGCCGGAAACACCATATATTTT
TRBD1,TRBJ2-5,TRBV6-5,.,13,CASSRTGRETQYF,TGTGCCAGCAGTAGGACAGGGAGAGAGACCCAGTACTTC
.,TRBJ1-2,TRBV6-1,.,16,CASSEAGVGWQHGYTF,TGTGCCAGCAGTGAAGCAGGGGTGGGGTGGCAGCACGGCTACACCTTC
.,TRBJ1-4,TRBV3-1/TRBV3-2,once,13,CASSQRAPEKLFF,TGTGCCAGCAGCCAGCGGGCGCCTGAAAAACTGTTTTTT
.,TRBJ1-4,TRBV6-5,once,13,CASSPNNGEKLFF,TGTGCCAGCAGCCCCAATAATGGCGAAAAACTGTTTTTT
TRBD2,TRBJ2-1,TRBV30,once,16,CAWRDSRGAGAAEQFF,TGTGCCTGGAGAGATTCGAGAGGAGCGGGAGCGGCTGAGCAGTTCTTC
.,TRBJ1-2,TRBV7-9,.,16,CASSLRRGADVGGYTF,TGTGCCAGCAGCTTAAGGCGTGGCGCGGATGTGGGTGGCTACACCTTC
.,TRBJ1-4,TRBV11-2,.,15,CASSPAATDNEKLFF,TGTGCCAGCAGCCCTGCCGCGACAGATAATGAAAAACTGTTTTTT
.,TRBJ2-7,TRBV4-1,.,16,CASSPRGGTRSYEQYF,TGCGCCAGCAGCCCTCGTGGGGGGACGCGCTCCTACGAGCAGTACTTC
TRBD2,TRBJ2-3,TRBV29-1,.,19,CSVDPTPGASGSYGDTQYF,TGCAGCGTCGACCCCACGCCGGGGGCGAGCGGGAGTTATGGGGATACGCAGTATTTT
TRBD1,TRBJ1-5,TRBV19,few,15,CASSIGDRGLQPQHF,TGTGCCAGTAGTATAGGGGACAGGGGGCTTCAGCCCCAGCATTTT
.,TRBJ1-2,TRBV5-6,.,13,CASSPGGEFGYTF,TGTGCCAGCAGCCCCGGCGGGGAATTTGGCTACACCTTC
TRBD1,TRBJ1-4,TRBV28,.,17,CASSSHTGTGVNEKLFF,TGTGCCAGCAGTTCTCATACCGGGACAGGGGTAAATGAAAAACTGTTTTTT
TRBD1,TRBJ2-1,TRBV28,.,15,CASGLPGQGIDEQFF,TGTGCCAGCGGACTACCGGGACAGGGGATCGATGAGCAGTTCTTC
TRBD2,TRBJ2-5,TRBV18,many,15,CASSPASGRLETQYF,TGTGCCAGCTCACCAGCTAGCGGGAGGTTAGAGACCCAGTACTTC
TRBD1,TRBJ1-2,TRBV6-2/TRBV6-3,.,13,CASSSGQGYGYTF,TGTGCCAGCAGTTCCGGACAGGGCTATGGCTACACCTTC
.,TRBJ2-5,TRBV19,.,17,CASSRRGGSVYEETQYF,TGTGCCAGTAGTAGGAGGGGGGGGAGTGTTTACGAAGAGACCCAGTACTTC
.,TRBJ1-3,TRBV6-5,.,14,CASTQDISGNTIYF,TGTGCCAGCACCCAGGACATCTCTGGAAACACCATATATTTT
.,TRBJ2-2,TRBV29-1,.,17,CSVEGIEGNQNTGELFF,TGCAGCGTTGAAGGGATCGAGGGTAACCAGAACACCGGGGAGCTGTTTTTT
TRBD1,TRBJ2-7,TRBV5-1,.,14,CASSTQGAEYEQYF,TGCGCCAGCAGCACCCAGGGGGCGGAGTACGAGCAGTACTTC
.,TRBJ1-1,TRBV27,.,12,CASSQGNTEAFF,TGTGCCAGCAGTCAGGGGAACACTGAAGCTTTCTTT
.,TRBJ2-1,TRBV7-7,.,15,CASSSGLASGNEQFF,TGTGCTAGCAGCTCCGGGCTAGCGTCGGGCAATGAGCAGTTCTTC
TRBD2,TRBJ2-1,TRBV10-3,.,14,CAIQTSGSSNEQFF,TGTGCCATACAAACTAGCGGGTCTAGCAATGAGCAGTTCTTC
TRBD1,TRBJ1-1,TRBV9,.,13,CASSVTGGTEAFF,TGTGCCAGCAGCGTTACAGGGGGGACTGAAGCTTTCTTT
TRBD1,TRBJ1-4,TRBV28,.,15,CASSLGTGGSEKLFF,TGTGCCAGCAGTTTGGGGACAGGAGGTAGTGAAAAACTGTTTTTT
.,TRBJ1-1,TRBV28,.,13,CASRRADYTEAFF,TGTGCCAGCCGCAGGGCGGATTACACTGAAGCTTTCTTT
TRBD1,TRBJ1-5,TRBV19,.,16,CASSIWTGSSNQPQHF,TGTGCCAGTAGTATCTGGACAGGTAGTAGCAATCAGCCCCAGCATTTT
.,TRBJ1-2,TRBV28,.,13,CASTLDRNYGYTF,TGTGCCAGCACCTTGGACAGAAACTATGGCTACACCTTC
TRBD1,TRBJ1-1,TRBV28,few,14,CASSQDRGRNEAFF,TGTGCCAGCAGCCAGGACAGGGGGCGGAATGAAGCTTTCTTT
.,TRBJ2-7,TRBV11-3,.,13,CASSLDGASPQYF,TGTGCCAGCAGCTTAGATGGTGCGAGTCCACAGTACTTC
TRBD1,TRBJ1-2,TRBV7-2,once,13,CASSGQGEDGYTF,TGTGCCAGCAGCGGACAGGGTGAGGATGGCTACACCTTC
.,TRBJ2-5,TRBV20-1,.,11,CSARRDQTQYF,TGCAGTGCTAGACGGGATCAGACCCAGTACTTC
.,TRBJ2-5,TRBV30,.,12,CAWSVLWETQYF,TGTGCCTGGAGTGTACTCTGGGAGACCCAGTACTTC
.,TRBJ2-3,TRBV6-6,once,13,CASSLTFTDTQYF,TGTGCCAGCAGTCTCACTTTTACAGATACGCAGTATTTT
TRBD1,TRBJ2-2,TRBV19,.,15,CASSIRGTGAGELFF,TGTGCCAGTAGTATAAGGGGGACAGGGGCCGGGGAGCTGTTTTTT
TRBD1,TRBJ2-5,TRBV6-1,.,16,CASSERGGRVGLTQYF,TGTGCCAGCAGTGAAAGAGGGGGCAGGGTAGGGCTGACCCAGTACTTC